This T cell receptor (beta chain) was profiled in a study of PD-L1 blockade in urothelial cancer. Across the study: Prior regimens of chemotherapy numbered 0 to 3 per patient.

The time point: peripheral blood 6 weeks after treatment start. Urothelial carcinoma, locally advanced or metastatic, affected the patients. Data came from immunoSEQ multiplex PCR; TCRdb stores just in-frame clones and leaves some out. The sample gives about 110,000 clones, less than 95% of which show up once; approximately 3.8% is in the top ten. This CDR3 is 9 amino acids long. Germline V gene data show CDR1 as DFQATT and CDR2 as SNEGSKA (reference sequence). V was shortened by 6 bases and J by 4 bases, with 3 bases between the two germline ends. The sequence was collected from a man aged 60 to 69 with urothelial cancer. The sequencing here drew on PBMCs, taken around atezolizumab (anti-PD-L1) treatment. The chain has TRBV20-1 and TRBJ1-2; no clear D gene. CDR3 bases: TGCAGTGCCTCCTATGGCTACACCTTC. It encodes CSASYGYTF.